This T cell receptor (beta chain) emerged from a study of blood T cell repertoires in COVID-19. As for the study in general: Spain, Italy and the United States supplied samples that represented acute and convalescent COVID-19.

The V and J ends lost 0 bases and 2 bases respectively, with 25 bases between them. Germline V CDR1 and CDR2: LGHNA, YSLEER. CDR3 length: 20 residues. Cohort placement rested on clinical history that participants reported themselves. Cohort 3 donors were reported recovered after two negative PCRs, clearance, or symptom resolution. In the study's own analysis: Amplification with reference gene primers provided the estimates of nucleated cell counts. Assay used: immunoSEQ multiplex PCR; TCRdb lists only in-frame clones, some missing. V and J calls and clone size are given by that table; D and trimming were obtained from the DNA. This sample carries approximately 210,000 clones, 82% of them seen once, and the ten largest clones take 3% to 3.5%.

The specimen sequenced was PBMCs or T cells enriched from blood (not recorded which). J is TRBJ1-2 and V is TRBV4-3; a weak D match, TRBD1 (6 bases). The TCR comes from a woman aged 60 to 75 who had recovered from COVID-19. The CDR3 protein is CASSQDLPGGGRRANYGYTF. The CDR3 nucleotides are TGCGCCAGCAGCCAAGATCTTCCGGGCGGGGGCCGTCGGGCAAACTATGGCTACACCTTC.